The clone carrying this T cell receptor (beta chain) was found a few times. As yet, its antigen is unknown. V was pared by 6 bases and J by 2 bases, with 8 bases of the junction left unmatched. The CDR3 sequence is 16 residues long. CDR1 and CDR2 (germline): GTSNPN, SVGIG (reference sequence). The data stem from a study of cytomegalovirus exposure and HLA in healthy donors. Use of 60 Vbeta and 13 Jbeta primers characterized the PCR. Methods used by the authors: About 10 million shared chains were among approximately 87 million unique TCR beta chains counted in a later analysis. The table came from immunoSEQ multiplex PCR; TCRdb's copy has only in-frame clones and leaves some out. Clonal size and the V and J genes are those of that table, whereas D and trimming came from the DNA. The repertoire holds around 94,000 clones, with 60% to 80% as singletons. Notes on the study in general: In a later analysis, parvovirus B19, influenza, CMV and Epstein-Barr virus appeared linked to several top co-occurrence clusters. The study recorded some 160 TCR beta chains that were cytomegalovirus-associated.

Source material: PBMCs. This TCR came from a woman between 55 and 75 years old in good health and CMV-seropositive. The chain has TRBV30 and TRBJ2-4, with 12 bases matching TRBD2. The CDR3 bases are TGTGCCTGTTTTCCAAGGACTAGCGGGACCAAAAACATTCAGTACTTC. This gives the protein CACFPRTSGTKNIQYF.